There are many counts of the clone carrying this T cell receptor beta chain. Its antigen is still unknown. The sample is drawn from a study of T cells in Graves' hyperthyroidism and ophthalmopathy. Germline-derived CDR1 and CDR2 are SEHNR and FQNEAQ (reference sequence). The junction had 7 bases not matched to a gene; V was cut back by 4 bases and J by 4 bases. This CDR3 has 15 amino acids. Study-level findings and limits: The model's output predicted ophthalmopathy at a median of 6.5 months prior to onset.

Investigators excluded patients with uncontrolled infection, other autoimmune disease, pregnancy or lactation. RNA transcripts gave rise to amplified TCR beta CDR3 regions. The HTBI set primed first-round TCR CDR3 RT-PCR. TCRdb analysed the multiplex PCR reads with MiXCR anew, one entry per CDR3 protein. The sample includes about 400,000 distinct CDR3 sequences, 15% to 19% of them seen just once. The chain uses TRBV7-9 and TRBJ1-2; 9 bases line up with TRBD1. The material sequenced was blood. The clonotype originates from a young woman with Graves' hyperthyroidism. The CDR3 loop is CASSWTGARLYGYTF. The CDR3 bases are TGTGCCAGCAGCTGGACAGGGGCGCGACTCTATGGCTACACCTTC. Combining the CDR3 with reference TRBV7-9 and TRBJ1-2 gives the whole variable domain DTGVSQNPRHKITKRGQNVTFRCDPISEHNRLYWYRQTLGQGPEFLTYFQNEAQLEKSRLLSDRFSAERPKGSFSTLEIQRTEQGDSAMYLCASSWTGARLYGYTFGSGTRLTVV.